The 6 T cell receptor beta chains below come from one sample, sequenced in a study of post-analysis software for immune sequencing data. Study-wide points: With TRBV5-6, TRBV5-1 and TRBV20-1 included, about five TRBV segments were more frequent in patients than in controls.

Sequencing libraries made from TCR beta cDNA carried unique molecular identifiers. TCRdb recomputed calls from the PCR reads with MiXCR, one row per CDR3 protein. The sample contains roughly 410,000 distinct CDR3 sequences, approximately 33% of which appear only once. Antigen specificity for these receptors is unknown. The sequencing sample was made of blood. All receptors derive from a girl aged 5 to 17 with multiple sclerosis.

This chain joins TRBV7-9 and TRBJ2-5, with a weak D call TRBD2 (5 bases). The length of the CDR3 is 16 residues. Germline V gives CDR1 SEHNR, CDR2 FQNEAQ (reference sequence). The V and J ends lost 1 base and 4 bases respectively, with 16 bases between them. CDR3 amino acids: CASSLGVWGAPETQYF. The CDR3 DNA reads as TGTGCCAGCAGCTTAGGGGTTTGGGGAGCTCCAGAGACCCAGTACTTC.

This clonotype turned up a few times. V and J are TRBV12-3 or TRBV12-4 and TRBJ2-3; 8 bases line up with TRBD2. V dropped 3 bases and J dropped 2; count of bases not matched to a gene: 13. The CDR3 is 18 residues long. CDR3 in amino acids: CASSLGLGAGEFTDTQYF. The DNA for the CDR3 is TGTGCCAGCAGTTTGGGGCTGGGAGCGGGGGAGTTCACAGATACGCAGTATTTT.

This clonotype has just a few counts. The chain combines TRBV7-9 with TRBJ2-5; possibly TRBD2 for D (6 bases). Germline V gives CDR1 SEHNR, CDR2 FQNEAQ (reference sequence). The CDR3 totals 14 residues. V lost 5 bases to trimming and J lost 1 base, with 11 bases between them. This CDR3 reads CASSPPRGQETQYF. The DNA of the CDR3 is TGTGCCAGCAGCCCCCCGCGGGGCCAAGAGACCCAGTACTTC. The variable domain in full, with the rest retrieved from reference TRBV7-9 and TRBJ2-5, is DTGVSQNPRHKITKRGQNVTFRCDPISEHNRLYWYRQTLGQGPEFLTYFQNEAQLEKSRLLSDRFSAERPKGSFSTLEIQRTEQGDSAMYLCASSPPRGQETQYFGPGTRLLVL.

The rearrangement links TRBV4-2 to TRBJ2-5; TRBD1 matches 7 bases. CDR3 length equals 14 residues. V shed 4 bases, J shed 2 bases, and the junction held 4 bases outside the gene matches. Germline CDR1 LGHNA, CDR2 YNFKEQ. CDR3 loop: CASSRRDRQETQYF. CDR3 nucleotide sequence: TGTGCCAGCAGCCGCCGGGACAGACAAGAGACCCAGTACTTC.

This clonotype was counted between two and nine times. The chain uses TRBV28 and TRBJ2-7, with 7 nucleotides matching TRBD2. The V gene's germline CDR1 is MDHEN and CDR2 SYDVKM. The CDR3 length is 13 residues. With V trimmed by 11 bases and J by 0 bases, 7 bases remained unmatched. CDR3 in amino acids: CASRGVGSYEQYF. As DNA, the CDR3 is TGTGCCTCTCGGGGGGTCGGCTCCTACGAGCAGTACTTC.

Here the CDR3 reads CASSSDRDVGELFF. For the CDR3, the DNA is TGTGCCAGCAGCTCCGACAGGGATGTCGGGGAGCTGTTTTTT. The rearrangement joins TRBV5-6 to TRBJ2-2; 7 nucleotides align to TRBD1. V shed 3 bases and J 7 bases; nucleotides not matched to a gene: 6. This CDR3 has 14 amino acids. Germline V gene lookup returns CDR1 SGHDT and CDR2 YYEEEE.